The 13 T cell receptor beta chains below all came from one sample that was sequenced in a study of PD-1 blockade in classical Hodgkin lymphoma (dated by TCRdb to about 2020). The meaning of the sample's time point label: cycle 1 day 1 (C1D1), immediately before nivolumab initiation. All trial patients had relapsed after autologous stem cell transplantation, with cohorts A, B and C differing in prior brentuximab vedotin exposure. Library preparation used the immunoSEQ multiplex PCR assay. The table comes from immuneACCESS by way of TCRdb, which keeps in-frame sequences with V and J called. Part of the clones is missing from these tables; in studies checked, under half for an unresolved V gene and the rest for unknown reasons. This sample lists 57,000 or so clones; about 87% were detected once. Around 13% of the sample rests with the top ten. Specimen: peripheral blood mononuclear cells (PBMCs), collected at baseline. The receptors were gathered from a human donor with classical Hodgkin lymphoma.

The chain links TRBV18 to TRBJ2-3; 9 positions agree with TRBD1. V was clipped by 6 bases and J by 0 bases; unmatched bases: 10. CDR3 length: 17 amino acids. Germline V gene data show CDR1 as KGHSH and CDR2 as LQKENI. The CDR3 reads CASSRSGTGFSTDTQYF. The CDR3 nucleotides are TGTGCCAGCTCGCGGTCCGGGACAGGGTTTAGCACAGATACGCAGTATTTT.

The CDR3 DNA follows: TGCAGCCCCTATGGGCCCCCGAACACTGAAGCTTTCTTT. Protein product: CSPYGPPNTEAFF. This chain joins TRBV29-1 and TRBJ1-1; D is unclear. The length of the CDR3 is 13 residues. Germline CDR1 is SQVTM and CDR2 is ANQGSEA. Trimming cost V 8 bases and J 1 base, with 14 bases left between them.

This CDR3 is CASSLDSNQPQHF. As DNA, the CDR3 is TGTGCCAGCAGCTTGGACAGTAATCAGCCCCAGCATTTT. This chain uses TRBV5-8 with TRBJ1-5; D is undetermined. The CDR3 runs 13 residues. In germline, CDR1 is SGHTS, CDR2 YDEGEE. V was cut by 0 bases and J by 4 bases, with 5 bases left in between.

V usage is TRBV27 and J usage is TRBJ1-2, with a weak D call TRBD1 (6 bases). Germline loops: CDR1 MNHEY, CDR2 SMNVEV (reference sequence). The CDR3 has 15 residues. Trimming took 4 bases from V and 4 from J, leaving 16 bases between them. The DNA of the CDR3 is TGTGCCAGCAGTTACTCGAGCAGGGGCATCTATGGCTACACCTTC. It translates to CASSYSSRGIYGYTF.

The chain recombines TRBV7-9 with TRBJ1-5; 7 nucleotides align to TRBD1. The CDR3 runs to 15 residues. J gave up 2 bases and V 1 base, and 2 bases lay outside the gene matches. In germline, CDR1 is SEHNR, CDR2 FQNEAQ (reference sequence). This chain's CDR3 is CASSLGTGGNQPQHF. The CDR3 DNA reads as TGTGCCAGCAGCTTAGGTACAGGGGGCAATCAGCCCCAGCATTTT.

This clone appeared once. The V and J genes are TRBV9 and TRBJ1-2; D gene unclear. The V gene's germline CDR1 is SGDLS and CDR2 YYNGEE. The germline V and J ends were trimmed by 3 bases and 4 bases, with 10 bases remaining between them. The CDR3 has 13 amino acids. CDR3 coding DNA: TGTGCCAGCAGCGGTCTAGGCGGCTATGGCTACACCTTC. The encoded protein is CASSGLGGYGYTF.

The genes are TRBV4-2 and TRBJ1-2; 8 nucleotides match TRBD1. J lost 7 bases, V lost 5 bases, and 9 bases had no gene match. From germline, CDR1 is LGHNA and CDR2 YNFKEQ. The CDR3 loop spans 14 amino acids. The chain's CDR3 is CASSSSGGPGGYTF. CDR3 nucleotides: TGTGCCAGCAGCTCGTCAGGGGGCCCGGGTGGCTACACCTTC.

There are a few counts of this clone. The genes are TRBV5-5 and TRBJ1-6, with D perhaps TRBD1 (5 bases). V was cut by 1 base and J by 8 bases, with 13 bases left in between. Per germline, CDR1 SGHKS and CDR2 YYEKEE (reference sequence). The CDR3 sequence is 15 residues long. CDR3 in DNA: TGTGCCAGCAGCTTGTTGGAGGGGTGGGATTCACCCCTCCACTTT. This encodes CASSLLEGWDSPLHF.

The chain joins TRBV19 to TRBJ2-7; D is possibly TRBD2 (5 bases). This CDR3 region has 15 residues. CDR1 is LNHDA, CDR2 SQIVND, per germline (reference sequence). The V gene lost 4 bases and the J gene lost 0 bases, with 13 bases spanning the gap. CDR3 nucleotide sequence: TGTGCCAGTAGTACCGCAAACGGGATCTCCTACGAGCAGTACTTC. It encodes CASSTANGISYEQYF. Together with reference TRBV19 and TRBJ2-7, the CDR3 gives the full variable domain: DGGITQSPKYLFRKEGQNVTLSCEQNLNHDAMYWYRQDPGQGLRLIYYSQIVNDFQKGDIAEGYSVSREKKESFPLTVTSAQKNPTAFYLCASSTANGISYEQYFGPGTRLTVT.

Remarks on this clone: Other DNA sequences in the sample encode the same CDR3. The genes are TRBV11-3 and TRBJ2-2; 14 bases align to TRBD2. This CDR3 is 17 amino acids long. Germline CDR1 is SGHNT and CDR2 is YENEEA. Germline trimming cut 6 bases from V and 5 bases from J; bases unmatched to any gene: 8. Written as DNA, the CDR3 is TGTGCCAGCAGTGGGCCGACTAGCGGGGGGGCAACCGGGGAGCTGTTTTTT. Translated: CASSGPTSGGATGELFF.

The rearrangement uses TRBV7-2 and TRBJ2-7, with D tentatively TRBD1 (6 bases). In germline, CDR1 is SGHTA, CDR2 FQGNSA. The V gene lost 5 bases and the J gene lost 3 bases, with 14 bases spanning the gap. The CDR3 runs to 14 residues. CDR3 nucleotides: TGTGCCAGCAGCCACCCGGACAGTCTCTACGAGCAGTACTTC. It yields the protein CASSHPDSLYEQYF.

The table lists this clone with a count of one. The chain is built from TRBV27 and TRBJ2-7; tentatively, D is TRBD2 (5 bases). The V and J ends lost 2 bases and 1 base respectively, with 9 bases between them. Germline values: CDR1 MNHEY, CDR2 SMNVEV (reference sequence). This CDR3 is 14 amino acids long. CDR3 protein: CASSLRGISYEQYF. In DNA form, the CDR3 reads TGTGCCAGCAGTTTACGAGGGATTTCCTACGAGCAGTACTTC.

The chain employs TRBV5-6 and TRBJ1-4, with D perhaps TRBD1 (5 bases). CDR1 is SGHDT and CDR2 is YYEEEE in the germline V gene. This CDR3 has 15 amino acids. Trimming pared 0 bases from V and 10 bases from J, leaving 16 bases between. CDR3 DNA sequence: TGTGCCAGCAGCTTGGCTCGGGACCCAGATGCAAAACTGTTTTTT. It yields the protein CASSLARDPDAKLFF.